This paragraph covers one T cell receptor beta chain sequence. TCRdb reprocessed the 5' RACE reads, keeping one entry per CDR3 protein, no DNA. The sample has about 330,000 distinct CDR3 sequences. This CDR3 spans 15 amino acids. CDR1 is WSHSY and CDR2 is SAAADI in the germline V gene. This sample is drawn from a study of monozygotic twins with inflammatory bowel disease. The specimen was blood. The TCR comes from a human donor with ulcerative colitis or Crohn's disease, or a healthy co-twin of an affected twin (not recorded which). The chain recombines TRBV10-2 with TRBJ1-2. Here the CDR3 reads CASSSWQGSNYGYTF.